A selection of T cell receptor beta chains follows, all from one sample in a study of CD8 T cells in ankylosing spondylitis. TCRdb re-analysed the 5' RACE reads in MiXCR, keeping a single row per CDR3 protein. The sample holds some 840,000 distinct CDR3 sequences, roughly 12% seen once. Sequencing was performed on blood, either unsorted or a sorted T cell fraction (not recorded which). These TCRs come from a male donor with ankylosing spondylitis. CDR3s include the opening cysteine and the closing phenylalanine or tryptophan. D genes are given only for firm matches. A row's size may be missing; if present it is once, few, many or a size class.

j_call,v_call,d_call,clone_size,cdr3_aa,cdr3_nt
TRBJ2-3,TRBV6-5,-,few,CASSYGSYTDTQYF,TGTGCCAGCAGTTACGGAAGTTACACAGATACGCAGTATTTT
TRBJ1-6,TRBV12-3/TRBV12-4,-,-,CAIRPGRENSPLHF,TGTGCCATCAGGCCGGGACGGGAGAATTCACCCCTCCACTTT
TRBJ2-6,TRBV20-1,TRBD2,-,CSAPPGTSGTSSGANVLTF,TGCAGTGCTCCTCCCGGGACCTCCGGGACTAGCTCTGGGGCCAACGTCCTGACTTTC
TRBJ2-1,TRBV5-1,-,few,CASSLEGLESNEQFF,TGCGCCAGCAGCTTGGAAGGTTTGGAGTCCAATGAGCAGTTCTTC
TRBJ2-7,TRBV18,-,-,CASSPGVARASYEQYF,TGTGCCAGCTCACCTGGGGTAGCCAGGGCTTCCTACGAGCAGTACTTC
TRBJ1-5,TRBV6-2/TRBV6-3,-,-,CASSYAYSPKSPSNQPQHF,TGTGCCAGCAGTTACGCGTACAGCCCCAAGAGTCCTAGCAATCAGCCCCAGCATTTT
TRBJ2-7,TRBV5-6,-,many,CASSLGPGNEQYF,TGTGCCAGCAGCTTGGGTCCGGGTAACGAGCAGTACTTC
TRBJ1-1,TRBV7-2,-,many,CASSRTRTTEAFF,TGTGCCAGCAGCCGGACCCGAACCACTGAAGCTTTCTTT
TRBJ2-7,TRBV9,-,few,CASSASAYEQYF,TGTGCCAGCAGCGCGTCAGCCTACGAGCAGTACTTC
TRBJ1-4,TRBV7-7,-,many,CASRPIGRDKLFF,TGTGCTAGCAGACCCATCGGAAGGGATAAACTGTTTTTT
TRBJ2-2,TRBV29-1,-,many,CSASGGENTGELFF,TGCAGCGCCTCTGGAGGGGAGAACACCGGGGAGCTGTTTTTT
TRBJ1-2,TRBV20-1,-,few,CSARDGTGNYGYTF,TGCAGTGCTAGAGATGGAACAGGGAACTATGGCTACACCTTC
TRBJ2-5,TRBV4-3,TRBD1,few,CASSQEYRGQGETQYF,TGCGCCAGCAGCCAAGAATACAGGGGCCAAGGGGAGACCCAGTACTTC
TRBJ2-3,TRBV20-1,TRBD2,-,CSARLADTDTQYF,TGCAGTGCCCGACTAGCGGACACAGATACGCAGTATTTT
TRBJ1-2,TRBV20-1,TRBD1,-,CSARVPGTGGYGYTF,TGCAGTGCTAGAGTTCCTGGGACAGGCGGGTATGGCTACACCTTC
TRBJ1-5,TRBV20-1,-,few,CSAKQGAPNQPQHF,TGCAGTGCTAAGCAGGGAGCCCCCAATCAGCCCCAGCATTTT
TRBJ1-2,TRBV20-1,-,few,CSASAGSMLGGYTF,TGCAGTGCTAGCGCCGGCTCAATGTTAGGGGGCTACACCTTC
TRBJ2-7,TRBV4-3,-,-,CASSQRPGLTYEQYF,TGCGCCAGCAGCCAACGACCGGGACTCACCTACGAGCAGTACTTC
TRBJ2-2,TRBV9,-,once,CASSVAPIPTGELFF,TGTGCCAGCAGCGTAGCTCCCATACCTACCGGGGAGCTGTTTTTT
TRBJ1-5,TRBV20-1,TRBD1,few,CSASSRDRANQPQHF,TGCAGTGCTAGTAGTCGGGACAGGGCCAATCAGCCCCAGCATTTT
TRBJ2-5,TRBV10-3,-,few,CAISVGGETQYF,TGTGCCATCAGTGTCGGAGGGGAGACCCAGTACTTC
TRBJ1-5,TRBV7-9,-,few,CASTFGDQPQHF,TGTGCCAGCACCTTCGGGGATCAGCCCCAGCATTTT
TRBJ2-1,TRBV7-2,TRBD1,many,CASSLAGTGSYEQFF,TGTGCCAGCAGCTTAGCCGGGACAGGGTCATATGAGCAGTTCTTC
TRBJ1-5,TRBV20-1,-,few,CSARNSGDRPQHF,TGCAGTGCTAGAAACTCCGGGGATAGGCCCCAGCATTTT
TRBJ1-2,TRBV12-3/TRBV12-4,-,-,CASNLNRVGGYTF,TGTGCCAGCAACCTAAACAGGGTGGGGGGCTACACCTTC
TRBJ2-2,TRBV20-1,-,-,CSALGTTPGELFF,TGCAGTGCTCTCGGGACCACCCCCGGGGAGCTGTTTTTT
TRBJ2-3,TRBV30,-,-,CAWVEGGFTDTQYF,TGTGCCTGGGTGGAGGGGGGGTTCACAGATACGCAGTATTTT
TRBJ2-3,TRBV7-6,-,many,CASSPRGLTDTQYF,TGTGCCAGCAGCCCCCGGGGGCTCACGGATACGCAGTATTTT
TRBJ2-1,TRBV3-1,TRBD2,-,CASSAGGRARLF,TGTGCCAGCAGCGCGGGAGGGAGGGCGAGGCTCTTC
TRBJ2-7,TRBV15,-,few,CATSRVGQLSHEQYF,TGTGCCACCAGCAGAGTTGGACAACTCTCTCACGAGCAGTACTTC
TRBJ1-1,TRBV7-2,-,-,CASSSQGRALQAFF,TGTGCCAGCAGCTCACAGGGAAGGGCCCTCCAAGCTTTCTTT
TRBJ1-2,TRBV20-1,-,-,CSASYPGMTPGGYTF,TGCAGTGCTAGTTACCCGGGGATGACTCCTGGGGGCTACACCTTC
TRBJ2-3,TRBV12-3/TRBV12-4,-,-,CASSFDRKSTDTQYF,TGTGCCAGCAGTTTTGACAGGAAAAGCACAGATACGCAGTATTTT
TRBJ2-5,TRBV20-1,TRBD1,few,CSATVQGSRETQYF,TGCAGTGCTACCGTACAGGGGTCCAGGGAGACCCAGTACTTC
TRBJ1-1,TRBV5-1,-,-,CASSEGAGKSTTEAFF,TGCGCCAGCAGCGAAGGGGCAGGGAAGAGTACCACTGAAGCTTTCTTT
TRBJ1-1,TRBV20-1,-,many,CSEAGGLSFF,TGCAGTGAAGCTGGGGGGTTATCTTTCTTT
TRBJ2-1,TRBV6-1,-,few,CASSRRDTYNEQFF,TGTGCCAGCAGCCGCCGGGACACCTACAATGAGCAGTTCTTC
TRBJ2-7,TRBV20-1,-,-,CSARTPGVRDEQYF,TGCAGTGCTAGAACCCCGGGTGTTCGCGACGAGCAGTACTTC
TRBJ2-3,TRBV9,-,few,CASSVQQVSTDTQYF,TGTGCCAGCAGCGTACAACAGGTTAGCACAGATACGCAGTATTTT